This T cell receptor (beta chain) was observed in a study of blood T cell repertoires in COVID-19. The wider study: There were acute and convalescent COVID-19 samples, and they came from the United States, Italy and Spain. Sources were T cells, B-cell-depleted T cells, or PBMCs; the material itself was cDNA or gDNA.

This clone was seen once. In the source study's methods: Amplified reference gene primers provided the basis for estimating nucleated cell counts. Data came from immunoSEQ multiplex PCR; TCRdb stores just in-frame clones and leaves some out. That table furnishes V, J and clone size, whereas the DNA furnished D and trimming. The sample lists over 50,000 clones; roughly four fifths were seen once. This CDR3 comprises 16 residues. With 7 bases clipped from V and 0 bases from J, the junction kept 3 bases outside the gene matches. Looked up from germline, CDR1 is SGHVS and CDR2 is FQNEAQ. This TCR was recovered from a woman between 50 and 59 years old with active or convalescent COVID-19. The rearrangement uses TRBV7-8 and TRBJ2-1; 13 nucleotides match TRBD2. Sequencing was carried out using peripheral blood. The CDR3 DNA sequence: TGTGCCAGCATTGGGACTAGCGGGGTCTCCTACAATGAGCAGTTCTTC. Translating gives CASIGTSGVSYNEQFF.